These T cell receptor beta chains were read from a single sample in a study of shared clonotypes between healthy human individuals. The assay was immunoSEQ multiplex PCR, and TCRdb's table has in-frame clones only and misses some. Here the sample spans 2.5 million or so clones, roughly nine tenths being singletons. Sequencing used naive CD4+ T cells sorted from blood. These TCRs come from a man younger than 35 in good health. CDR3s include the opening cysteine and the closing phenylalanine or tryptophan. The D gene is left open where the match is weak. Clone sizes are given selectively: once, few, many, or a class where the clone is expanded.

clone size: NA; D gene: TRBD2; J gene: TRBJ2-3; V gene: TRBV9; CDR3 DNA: TGTGCCAGCAGCGTAGGCCCTAGAGCGGGGGGTGGGGATACGCAGTATTTT; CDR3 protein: CASSVGPRAGGGDTQYF
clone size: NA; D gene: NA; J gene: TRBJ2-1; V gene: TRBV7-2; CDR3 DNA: TGTGCCAGCAGCTTAGACTTCTCCTACAATGAGCAGTTCTTC; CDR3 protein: CASSLDFSYNEQFF
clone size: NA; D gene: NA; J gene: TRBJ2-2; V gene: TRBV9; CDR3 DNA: TGTGCCAGCAGCGTAGTGGCCACCGGGGAGCTGTTTTTT; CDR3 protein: CASSVVATGELFF
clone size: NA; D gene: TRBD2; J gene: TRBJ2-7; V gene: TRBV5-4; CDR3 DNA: TGTGCCAGCAGCTTCTCGGGACTAGCGGGAAACTACGAGCAGTACTTC; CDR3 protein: CASSFSGLAGNYEQYF
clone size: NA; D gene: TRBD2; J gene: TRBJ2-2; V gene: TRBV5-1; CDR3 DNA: TGCGCCAGCAGCTTGGCCGGAGGACCGGGGGGCACCGGGGAGCTGTTTTTT; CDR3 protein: CASSLAGGPGGTGELFF
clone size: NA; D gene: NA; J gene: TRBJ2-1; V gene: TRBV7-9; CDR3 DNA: TGTGCCAGCAGCCAGTGGGGTCGAGGGGATGAGCAGTTCTTC; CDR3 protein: CASSQWGRGDEQFF
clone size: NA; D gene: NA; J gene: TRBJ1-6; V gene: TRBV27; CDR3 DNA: TGTGCCAGCAGTTTACGCACGTCGGGGGGCTCCTATAATTCACCCCTCCACTTT; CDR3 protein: CASSLRTSGGSYNSPLHF
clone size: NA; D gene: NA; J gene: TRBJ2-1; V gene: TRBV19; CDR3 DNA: TGTGCCAGTACCAAAATCAATGGGAATGAGCAGTTCTTC; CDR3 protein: CASTKINGNEQFF
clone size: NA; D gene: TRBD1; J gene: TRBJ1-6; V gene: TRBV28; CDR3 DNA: TGTGCCAGCAGTCCCCCCGACAGGGAGACTTCACCCCTCCACTTT; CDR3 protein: CASSPPDRETSPLHF
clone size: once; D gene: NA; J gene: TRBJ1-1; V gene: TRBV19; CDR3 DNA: TGTGCCAGTAGTATTCGGGGCAGGGCCATGAACACTGAAGCTTTCTTT; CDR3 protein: CASSIRGRAMNTEAFF
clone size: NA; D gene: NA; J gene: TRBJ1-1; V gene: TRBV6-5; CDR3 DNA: TGTGCCAGCAGTTACTCGGGGGCAACCCTCGGCCCTGAAGCTTTCTTT; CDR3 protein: CASSYSGATLGPEAFF
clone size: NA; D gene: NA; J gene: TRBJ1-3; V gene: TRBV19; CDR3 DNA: TGTGCCAGTACCCCGGCAGGGGTAGGAAACACCATATATTTT; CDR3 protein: CASTPAGVGNTIYF
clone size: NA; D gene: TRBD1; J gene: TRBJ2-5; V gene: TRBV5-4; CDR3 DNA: TGTGCCAGCAGCTCTAGACAGGGGGAGACCCAGTACTTC; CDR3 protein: CASSSRQGETQYF
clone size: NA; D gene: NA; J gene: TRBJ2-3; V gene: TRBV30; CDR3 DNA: TGTGCCTGGAGTACTTGGGGCGAGGATACGCAGTATTTT; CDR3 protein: CAWSTWGEDTQYF
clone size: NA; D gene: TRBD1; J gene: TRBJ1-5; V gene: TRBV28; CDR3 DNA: TGTGCCAGCAGGTTAGGACAGGGGGCCAATGAGGGCAATCAGCCCCAGCATTTT; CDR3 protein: CASRLGQGANEGNQPQHF
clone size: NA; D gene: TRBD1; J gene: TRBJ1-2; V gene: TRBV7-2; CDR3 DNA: TGTGCCAGCATGGTTGACGAGGGGGCTAGCTATGGCTACACCTTC; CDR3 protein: CASMVDEGASYGYTF
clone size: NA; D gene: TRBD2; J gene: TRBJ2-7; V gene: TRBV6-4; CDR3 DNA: TGTGCCAGCAGCCCCGGGACTAGCGGGAGTAAGCAGTACTTC; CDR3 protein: CASSPGTSGSKQYF
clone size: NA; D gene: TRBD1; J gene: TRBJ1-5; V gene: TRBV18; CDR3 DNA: TGTGCCAGCTCACCAGAAGGAGGGACAGTAGGTCAGCCCCAGCATTTT; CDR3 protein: CASSPEGGTVGQPQHF
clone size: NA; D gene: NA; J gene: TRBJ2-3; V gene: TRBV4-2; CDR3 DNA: TGTGCCAGCAGCCCGATTGAGGGGGAAGATACGCAGTATTTT; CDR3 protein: CASSPIEGEDTQYF
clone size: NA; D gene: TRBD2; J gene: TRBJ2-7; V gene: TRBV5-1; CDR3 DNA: TGCGCCAGCAGCCCCCGGACTAGCGGGAGTACATCCTACGAGCAGTACTTC; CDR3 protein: CASSPRTSGSTSYEQYF
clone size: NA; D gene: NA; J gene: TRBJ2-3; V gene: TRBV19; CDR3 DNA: TGTGCCAGTAGTATATCCGCAGGGACAGATACGCAGTATTTT; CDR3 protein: CASSISAGTDTQYF
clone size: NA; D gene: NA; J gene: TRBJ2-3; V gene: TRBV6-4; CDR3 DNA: TGTGCCAGCAGCCAAAATTCGCTGGGCACAGATACGCAGTATTTT; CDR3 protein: CASSQNSLGTDTQYF
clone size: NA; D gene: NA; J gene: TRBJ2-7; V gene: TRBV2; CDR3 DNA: TGTGCCAGCAGTGAAGCGGACTACGAGCAGTACTTC; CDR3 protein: CASSEADYEQYF
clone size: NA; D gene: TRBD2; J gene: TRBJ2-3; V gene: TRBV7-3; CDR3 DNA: TGTGCCAGCAGCTTTGGGACTAGCAGCACGCAGTATTTT; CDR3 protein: CASSFGTSSTQYF
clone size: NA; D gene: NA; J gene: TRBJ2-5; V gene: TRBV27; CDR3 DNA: TGTGCCAGCAGTTTAGTAGGGAATCCAGAGACCCAGTACTTC; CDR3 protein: CASSLVGNPETQYF
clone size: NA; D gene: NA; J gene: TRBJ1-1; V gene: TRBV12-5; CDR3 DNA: TGTGCTAGTGGCCCCATGGGGAGGAGTGAAGCTTTCTTT; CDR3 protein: CASGPMGRSEAFF
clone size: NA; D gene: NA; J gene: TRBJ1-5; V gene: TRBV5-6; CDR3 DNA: TGTGCCAGCAGCTCGGACGGAAATAGCAATCAGCCCCAGCATTTT; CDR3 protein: CASSSDGNSNQPQHF
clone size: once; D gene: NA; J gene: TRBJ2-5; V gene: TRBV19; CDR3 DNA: TGTGCCAGTAGTATAGTGGCCGGTCCGGCAGAGACCCAGTACTTC; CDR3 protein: CASSIVAGPAETQYF
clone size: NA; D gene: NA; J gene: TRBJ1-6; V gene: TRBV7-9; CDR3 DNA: TGTGCCAGCAGCTTAGCGCATTTGGTACGCTCCTATAATTCACCCCTCCACTTT; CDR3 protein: CASSLAHLVRSYNSPLHF
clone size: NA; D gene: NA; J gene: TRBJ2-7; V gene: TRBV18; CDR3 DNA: TGTGCCAGCTCATTAGCAGAGGTTATTGGCGAGCAGTACTTC; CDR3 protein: CASSLAEVIGEQYF
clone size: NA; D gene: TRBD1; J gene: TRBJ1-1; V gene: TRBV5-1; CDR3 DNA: TGCGCCAGCAGCTGGGGACAGGGTCCCACTGAAGCTTTCTTT; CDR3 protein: CASSWGQGPTEAFF
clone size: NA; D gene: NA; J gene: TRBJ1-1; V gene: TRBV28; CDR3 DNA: TGTGCCAGCAACTCGCTGAGGGGGAGCACTGAAGCTTTCTTT; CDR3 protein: CASNSLRGSTEAFF
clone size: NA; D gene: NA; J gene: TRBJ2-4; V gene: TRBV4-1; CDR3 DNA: TGCGCCAGCAGCCTAACAAGACTAGTTATGGTAGACATTCAGTACTTC; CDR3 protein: CASSLTRLVMVDIQYF
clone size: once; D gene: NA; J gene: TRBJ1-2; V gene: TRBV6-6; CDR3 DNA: TGTGCCAGCAGTCGCGAAGGGGCTAACTATGGCTACACCTTC; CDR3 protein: CASSREGANYGYTF
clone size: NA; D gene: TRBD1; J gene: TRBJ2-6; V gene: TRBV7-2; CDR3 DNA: TGTGCCAGCAGCCCGACAGGGGGCTCTGGGGCCAACGTCCTGACTTTC; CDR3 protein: CASSPTGGSGANVLTF
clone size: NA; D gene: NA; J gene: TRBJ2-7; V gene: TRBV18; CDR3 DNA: TGTGCCAGCTCACCCGCCGGGGTAGGTGAAGCCTACGAGCAGTACTTC; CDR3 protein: CASSPAGVGEAYEQYF
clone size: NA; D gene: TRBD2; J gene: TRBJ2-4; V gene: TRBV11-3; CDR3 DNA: TGTGCCAGCAGCTCCGGGACTAGCCCTCTCGCCAAAAACATTCAGTACTTC; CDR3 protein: CASSSGTSPLAKNIQYF
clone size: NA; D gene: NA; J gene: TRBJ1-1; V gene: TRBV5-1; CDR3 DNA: TGCGCCAGCAGCTTGGCCGGCGACGGCACTGAAGCTTTCTTT; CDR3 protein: CASSLAGDGTEAFF
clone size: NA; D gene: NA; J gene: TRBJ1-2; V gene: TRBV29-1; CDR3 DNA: TGCAGCGTCGGGCAGGGCAACTATGGCTACACCTTC; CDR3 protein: CSVGQGNYGYTF
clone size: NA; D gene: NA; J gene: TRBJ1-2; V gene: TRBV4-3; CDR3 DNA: TGCGCCAGCAGCCAAGAAAGGGGGGGGGCAGGCGTTTATGGCTACACCTTC; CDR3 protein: CASSQERGGAGVYGYTF
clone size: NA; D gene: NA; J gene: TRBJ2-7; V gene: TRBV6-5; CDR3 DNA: TGTGCCAGCAGCCTTCGCCCCTTGGACGAGCAGTACTTC; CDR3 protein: CASSLRPLDEQYF
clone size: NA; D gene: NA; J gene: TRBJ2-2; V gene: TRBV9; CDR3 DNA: TGTGCCAGCAGCGCAGGGACGCCGGTTGGCACCGGGGAGCTGTTTTTT; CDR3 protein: CASSAGTPVGTGELFF
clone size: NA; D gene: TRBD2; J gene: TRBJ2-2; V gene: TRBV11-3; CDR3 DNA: TGTGCCAGCAGCAAGGGACTACAGAACACCGGGGAGCTGTTTTTT; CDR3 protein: CASSKGLQNTGELFF
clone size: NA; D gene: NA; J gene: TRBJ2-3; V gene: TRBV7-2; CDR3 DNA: TGTGCCAGCAGCTTAGAACCCGCGCCAGATACGCAGTATTTT; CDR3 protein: CASSLEPAPDTQYF
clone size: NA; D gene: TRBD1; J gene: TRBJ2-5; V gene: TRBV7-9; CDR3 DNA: TGTGCCAGCAGCCCGGGACAGGCTAGCCAAGAGACCCAGTACTTC; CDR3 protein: CASSPGQASQETQYF
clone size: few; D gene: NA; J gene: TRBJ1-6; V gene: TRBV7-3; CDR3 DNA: TGTGCCAGCAGCCTAAGGGACGGATATAATTCACCCCTCCACTTT; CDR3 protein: CASSLRDGYNSPLHF
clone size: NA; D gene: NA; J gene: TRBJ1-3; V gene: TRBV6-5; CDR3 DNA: TGTGCCAGCAGTTACGCGACAGGCCTCTCTGGAAACACCATATATTTT; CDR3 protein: CASSYATGLSGNTIYF
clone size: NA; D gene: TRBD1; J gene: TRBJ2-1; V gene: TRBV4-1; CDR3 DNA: TGCGCCAGCAGCCCACCGGGACAGAGGAACTACAATGAGCAGTTCTTC; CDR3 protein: CASSPPGQRNYNEQFF
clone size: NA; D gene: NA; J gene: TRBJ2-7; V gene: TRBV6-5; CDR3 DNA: TGTGCCAGCAGTTACTCGATGGCGGGCTCCTACGAGCAGTACTTC; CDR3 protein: CASSYSMAGSYEQYF
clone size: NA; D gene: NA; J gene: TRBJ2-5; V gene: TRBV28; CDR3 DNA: TGTGCCAGCAGTTTATTTCAAGGGAAAGAGACCCAGTACTTC; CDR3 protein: CASSLFQGKETQYF
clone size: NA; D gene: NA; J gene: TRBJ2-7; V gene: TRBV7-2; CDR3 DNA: TGTGCCAGCAGCTTAAGAGGGGCAGACCCCTACGAGCAGTACTTC; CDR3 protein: CASSLRGADPYEQYF
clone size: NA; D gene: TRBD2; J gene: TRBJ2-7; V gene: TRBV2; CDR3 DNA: TGTGCCAGCAGTGCAGCGGGGGGGGCGTACTACGAGCAGTACTTC; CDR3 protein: CASSAAGGAYYEQYF
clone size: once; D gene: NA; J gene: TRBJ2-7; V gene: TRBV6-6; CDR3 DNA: TGTGCCACCTCCCGGGGGCGGCCAACCTACGAGCAGTACTTC; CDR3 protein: CATSRGRPTYEQYF
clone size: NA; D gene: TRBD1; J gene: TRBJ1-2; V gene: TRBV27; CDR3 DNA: TGTGCCAGCAGTTTGTCCGGGACAGGGACCTTAGGGGCCTATGGCTACACCTTC; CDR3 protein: CASSLSGTGTLGAYGYTF
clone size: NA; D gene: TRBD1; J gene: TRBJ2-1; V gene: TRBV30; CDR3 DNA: TGTGCCTGGGATACTTTCAGGGGGAATGAGCAGTTCTTC; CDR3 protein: CAWDTFRGNEQFF
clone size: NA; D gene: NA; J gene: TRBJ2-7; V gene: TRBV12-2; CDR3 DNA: TGTGCAAGTCGCTTAGCGGGTGAAGGACTAGCGGTACCACAAACCTACGAGCAGTACTTC; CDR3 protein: CASRLAGEGLAVPQTYEQYF
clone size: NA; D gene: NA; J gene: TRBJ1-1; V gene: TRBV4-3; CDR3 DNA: TGCGCCAGCAGCCAGGAACAGGGGAACACTGAAGCTTTCTTT; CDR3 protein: CASSQEQGNTEAFF
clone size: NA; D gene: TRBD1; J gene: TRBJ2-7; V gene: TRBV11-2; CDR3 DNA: TGTGCCAGCAGTTGGGGGACAGGGGGCCTCTACGAGCAGTACTTC; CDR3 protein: CASSWGTGGLYEQYF
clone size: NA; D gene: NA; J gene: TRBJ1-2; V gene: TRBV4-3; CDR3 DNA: TGCGCCAGCAGCCAAGGTCCCAGCTATGGCTACACCTTC; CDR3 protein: CASSQGPSYGYTF
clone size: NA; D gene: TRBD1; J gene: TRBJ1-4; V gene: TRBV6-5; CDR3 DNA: TGTGCCAGCGGGAGAGGGACAGGGGGTGAAAAACTGTTTTTT; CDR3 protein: CASGRGTGGEKLFF